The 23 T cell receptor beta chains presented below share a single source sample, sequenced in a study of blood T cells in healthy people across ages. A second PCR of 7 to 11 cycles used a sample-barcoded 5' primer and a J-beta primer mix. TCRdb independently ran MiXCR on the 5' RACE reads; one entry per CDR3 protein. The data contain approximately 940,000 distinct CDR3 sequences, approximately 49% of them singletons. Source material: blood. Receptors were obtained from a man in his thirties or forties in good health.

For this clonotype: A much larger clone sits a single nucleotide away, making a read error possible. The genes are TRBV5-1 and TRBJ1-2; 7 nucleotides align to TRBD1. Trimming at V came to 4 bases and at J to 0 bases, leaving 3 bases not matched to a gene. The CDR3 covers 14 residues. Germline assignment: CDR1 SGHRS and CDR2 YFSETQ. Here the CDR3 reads CASSAGQTNYGYTF. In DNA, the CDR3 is TGCGCCAGCAGCGCGGGACAGACTAACTATGGCTACACCTTC.

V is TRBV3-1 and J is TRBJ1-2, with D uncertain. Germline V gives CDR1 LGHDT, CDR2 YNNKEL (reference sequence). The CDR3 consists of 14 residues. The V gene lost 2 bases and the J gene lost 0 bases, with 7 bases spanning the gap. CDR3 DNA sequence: TGTGCCAGCAGCCAACCCGGCCCTAACTATGGCTACACCTTC. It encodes CASSQPGPNYGYTF.

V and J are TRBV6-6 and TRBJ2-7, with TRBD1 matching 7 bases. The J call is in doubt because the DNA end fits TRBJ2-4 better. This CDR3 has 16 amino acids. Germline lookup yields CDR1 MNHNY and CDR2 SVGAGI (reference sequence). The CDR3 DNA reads TGTGCCAGCAGTTCGCAGGGGGTGGGGGATAAAAACATTCAGTACTTC. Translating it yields CASSSQGVGDKNIQYF.

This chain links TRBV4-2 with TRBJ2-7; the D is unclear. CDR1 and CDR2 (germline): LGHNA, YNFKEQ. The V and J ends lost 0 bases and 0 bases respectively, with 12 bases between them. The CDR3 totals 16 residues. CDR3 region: CASSQEIRASSYEQYF. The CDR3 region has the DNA TGTGCCAGCAGCCAAGAGATCCGGGCGAGCTCCTACGAGCAGTACTTC.

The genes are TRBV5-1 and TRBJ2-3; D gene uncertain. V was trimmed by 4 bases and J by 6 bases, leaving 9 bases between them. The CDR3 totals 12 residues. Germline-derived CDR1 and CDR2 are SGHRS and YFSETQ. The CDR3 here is CASSKEVDTQYF. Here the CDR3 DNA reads TGCGCCAGCAGCAAAGAGGTGGATACGCAGTATTTT.

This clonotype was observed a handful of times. Here the CDR3 DNA reads TGCAGTGCCCCGACCGCGACAGGGAACCCCTACGAGCAGTACTTC. Protein: CSAPTATGNPYEQYF. The chain uses TRBV20-1 and TRBJ2-5; 7 positions agree with TRBD1. The assigned J gene may be wrong: the sequence end matches TRBJ2-7 better. Germline V lookup: CDR1 DFQATT, CDR2 SNEGSKA (reference sequence). This CDR3 is 15 amino acids long.

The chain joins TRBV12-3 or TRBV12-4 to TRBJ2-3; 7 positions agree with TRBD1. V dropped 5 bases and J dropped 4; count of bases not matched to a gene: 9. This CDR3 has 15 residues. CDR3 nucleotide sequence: TGTGCCAGCAGTCCTGGGACAGAGATTCCAGATACGCAGTATTTT. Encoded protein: CASSPGTEIPDTQYF.

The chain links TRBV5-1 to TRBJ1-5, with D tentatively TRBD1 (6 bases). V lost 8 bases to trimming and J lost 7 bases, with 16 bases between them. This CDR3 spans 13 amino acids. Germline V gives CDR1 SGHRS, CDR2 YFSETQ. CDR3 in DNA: TGCGCCAGTTCAAGGGGACAAGGCCAGCCCCAGCATTTT. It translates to CASSRGQGQPQHF.

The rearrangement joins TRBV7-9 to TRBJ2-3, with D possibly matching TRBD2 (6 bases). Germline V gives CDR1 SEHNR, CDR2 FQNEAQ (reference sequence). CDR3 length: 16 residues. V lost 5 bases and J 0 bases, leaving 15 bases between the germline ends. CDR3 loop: CASSLGLHSSTDTQYF. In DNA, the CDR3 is TGTGCCAGCAGCCTGGGACTTCACTCTAGCACAGATACGCAGTATTTT.

The DNA of the CDR3 is TGCAGTGCACCGGGACAGAGCTCCTACGAGCAGTACTTC. Protein sequence: CSAPGQSSYEQYF. The chain links TRBV20-1 to TRBJ2-7; 7 nucleotides match TRBD1. The germline V gene has CDR1 DFQATT and CDR2 SNEGSKA (reference sequence). The CDR3 is made up of 13 amino acids. The J segment lost 0 bases and the V segment lost 6 bases, leaving 5 bases of the junction unmatched.

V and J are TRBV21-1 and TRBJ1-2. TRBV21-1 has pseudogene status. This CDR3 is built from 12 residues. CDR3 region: CASNREDYGYTF. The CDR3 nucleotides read TGTGCCAGCAACAGAGAAGACTATGGCTACACCTTC.

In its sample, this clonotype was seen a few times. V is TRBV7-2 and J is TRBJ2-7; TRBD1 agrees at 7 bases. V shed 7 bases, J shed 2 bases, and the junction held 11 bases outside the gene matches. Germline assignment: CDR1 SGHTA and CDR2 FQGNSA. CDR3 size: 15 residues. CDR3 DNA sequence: TGTGCCAGCACTCCGACCGGGACAGCCACCTACGAGCAGTACTTC. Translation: CASTPTGTATYEQYF.

DNA for the CDR3: TGTGCCAGCAGTTACGTCACTAGCGGGGGGGGATATGAGCAGTTCTTC. Translating it yields CASSYVTSGGGYEQFF. The V and J genes are TRBV6-5 and TRBJ2-1; 13 positions agree with TRBD2. The junction had 6 bases not matched to a gene; V was cut back by 2 bases and J by 8 bases. The germline V gene encodes CDR1 MNHEY and CDR2 SVGAGI. The CDR3 contains 16 residues.

CDR3 nucleotide sequence: TGTGCCGTCTCAAGACCCAATTACGAGCAGTACTTC. This gives the protein CAVSRPNYEQYF. The genes are TRBV10-3 and TRBJ2-7; D is undetermined. The V end was cut by 11 bases, the J end by 4 bases, with 15 bases between. Germline CDR1 ENHRY, CDR2 SYGVKD. The length of the CDR3 is 12 residues.

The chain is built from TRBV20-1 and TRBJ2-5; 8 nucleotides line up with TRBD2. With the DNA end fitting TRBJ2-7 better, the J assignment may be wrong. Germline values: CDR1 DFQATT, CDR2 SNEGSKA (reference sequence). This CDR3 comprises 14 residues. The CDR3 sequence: CSASEPGGPYEQYF. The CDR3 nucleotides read TGCAGTGCTAGTGAACCGGGAGGGCCCTACGAGCAGTACTTC.

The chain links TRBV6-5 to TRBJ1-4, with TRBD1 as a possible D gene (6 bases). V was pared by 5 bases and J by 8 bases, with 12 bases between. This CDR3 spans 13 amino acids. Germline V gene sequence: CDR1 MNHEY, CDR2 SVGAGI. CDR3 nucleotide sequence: TGTGCCAGCAGTACGGACAGAGGGGAAAAACTGTTTTTT. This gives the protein CASSTDRGEKLFF.

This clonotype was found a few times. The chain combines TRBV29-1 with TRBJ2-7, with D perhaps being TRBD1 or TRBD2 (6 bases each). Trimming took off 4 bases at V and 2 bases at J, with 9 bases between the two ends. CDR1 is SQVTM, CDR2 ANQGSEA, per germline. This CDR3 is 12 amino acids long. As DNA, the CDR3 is TGCAGCGTTGGGGGGGACACCTACGAGCAGTACTTC. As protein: CSVGGDTYEQYF.

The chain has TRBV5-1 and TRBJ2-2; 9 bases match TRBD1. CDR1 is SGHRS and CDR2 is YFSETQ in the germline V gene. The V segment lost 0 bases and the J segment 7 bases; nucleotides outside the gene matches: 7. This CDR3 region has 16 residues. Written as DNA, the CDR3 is TGCGCCAGCAGCTTGGCCCCCGGGACAGGGATCGGGGAGCTGTTTTTT. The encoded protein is CASSLAPGTGIGELFF.

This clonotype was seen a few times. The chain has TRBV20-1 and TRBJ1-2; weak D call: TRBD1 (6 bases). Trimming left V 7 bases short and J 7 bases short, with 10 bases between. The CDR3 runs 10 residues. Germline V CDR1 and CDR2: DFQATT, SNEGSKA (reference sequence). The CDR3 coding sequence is TGCAGTGTACAGGGTGGTGGCTACACCTTC. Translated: CSVQGGGYTF.

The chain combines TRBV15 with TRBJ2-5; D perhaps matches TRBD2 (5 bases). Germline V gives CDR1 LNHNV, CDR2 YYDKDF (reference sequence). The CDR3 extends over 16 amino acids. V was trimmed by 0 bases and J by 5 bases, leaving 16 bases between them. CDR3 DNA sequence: TGTGCCACCAGCAGAGAAGCGGCCCCCAGGCAGGAGACCCAGTACTTC. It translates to CATSREAAPRQETQYF.

CDR3 residues: CASSQRLAQETQYF. The CDR3 DNA is TGCGCCAGCAGCCAAAGGTTAGCTCAAGAGACCCAGTACTTC. V and J are TRBV4-1 and TRBJ2-5; D is ambiguous. The ends were cut back, 2 bases at V and 2 bases at J, with 9 bases in the middle. Germline V lookup: CDR1 MGHRA, CDR2 YSYEKL. The CDR3 extends over 14 amino acids.

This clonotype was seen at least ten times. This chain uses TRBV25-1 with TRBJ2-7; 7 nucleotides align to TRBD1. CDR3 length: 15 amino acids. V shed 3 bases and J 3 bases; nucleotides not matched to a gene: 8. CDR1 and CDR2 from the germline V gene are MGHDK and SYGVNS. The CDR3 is CASSDQTGTGYEQYF. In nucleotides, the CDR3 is TGTGCCAGCAGTGATCAGACAGGGACCGGCTACGAGCAGTACTTC.

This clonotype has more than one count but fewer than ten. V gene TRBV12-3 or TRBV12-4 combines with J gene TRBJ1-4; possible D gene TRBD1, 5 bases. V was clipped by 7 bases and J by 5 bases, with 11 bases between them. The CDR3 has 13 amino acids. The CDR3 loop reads CASKGIGNEKLFF. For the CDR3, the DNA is TGTGCCAGCAAGGGGATCGGGAATGAAAAACTGTTTTTT.